A selection of T cell receptor beta chains follows, all from one sample in a study of post-analysis software for immune sequencing data. TCRdb ran MiXCR on the PCR reads and lists one entry per CDR3 protein. The sample shows around 200,000 distinct CDR3 sequences, 25% to 30% of them seen only once. The sequencing input was blood. Receptors were obtained from a girl younger than 18 with multiple sclerosis. Both conserved end residues are part of each CDR3. D genes are given only for firm matches. Size is omitted from some rows. Given values are once, few, many or a class for expanded clones.

size,D,J,length,V,CDR3,DNA
.,.,TRBJ2-1,14,TRBV29-1,CSVEEGIGYNEQFF,TGCAGCGTTGAAGAAGGGATTGGGTACAATGAGCAGTTCTTC
many,.,TRBJ2-7,15,TRBV7-8,CASSPIGTPRDEQYF,TGTGCCAGCAGCCCCATCGGGACGCCTAGGGACGAGCAGTACTTC
.,TRBD2,TRBJ2-1,14,TRBV5-1,CASSGGLAGNEQFF,TGCGCCAGCAGCGGGGGACTAGCCGGCAATGAGCAGTTCTTC
.,.,TRBJ1-6,14,TRBV6-5,CASSYRGLNSPLHF,TGTGCCAGCAGTTACCGGGGCCTTAATTCACCCCTCCACTTT
few,TRBD1,TRBJ1-2,16,TRBV28,CASSRQGRSTNYGYTF,TGTGCCAGCAGTCGACAGGGAAGGTCGACGAACTATGGCTACACCTTC
.,TRBD1,TRBJ1-2,17,TRBV9,CASSVGQGEGGNYGYTF,TGTGCCAGCAGCGTGGGACAGGGAGAAGGGGGTAACTATGGCTACACCTTC
many,.,TRBJ2-7,15,TRBV7-2,CASSTYSGPAYEQYF,TGTGCCAGCAGCACCTATAGCGGCCCCGCCTACGAGCAGTACTTC
few,TRBD2,TRBJ2-1,16,TRBV5-1,CASASGGKGWYNEQFF,TGCGCCAGCGCCTCGGGGGGGAAAGGGTGGTACAATGAGCAGTTCTTC
many,TRBD2,TRBJ2-7,13,TRBV18,CASSSTSTYEQYF,TGTGCCAGCTCATCGACTAGCACCTACGAGCAGTACTTC
.,.,TRBJ2-3,14,TRBV29-1,CSVVIREPTDTQYF,TGCAGCGTTGTAATCAGGGAGCCGACAGATACGCAGTATTTT
.,.,TRBJ1-1,15,TRBV20-1,CSARNPGAPRTEAFF,TGCAGTGCTAGAAACCCCGGGGCCCCGAGGACTGAAGCTTTCTTT
few,TRBD1,TRBJ2-7,11,TRBV2,CASRRTGKQYF,TGTGCCAGCAGACGGACAGGCAAGCAGTACTTC
.,TRBD2,TRBJ2-3,17,TRBV12-3/TRBV12-4,CASRRRSLAGAGDTQYF,TGTGCCAGCAGACGCCGATCTTTAGCGGGGGCAGGGGATACGCAGTATTTT
many,TRBD1,TRBJ2-7,14,TRBV20-1,CSARSDRGRDEQYF,TGCAGTGCTAGATCGGACAGGGGCCGCGATGAGCAGTACTTC
many,TRBD1,TRBJ1-2,16,TRBV28,CATLTGRSYANYGYTF,TGTGCGACCCTGACAGGGAGATCCTACGCTAACTATGGCTACACCTTC
many,TRBD1,TRBJ1-2,13,TRBV29-1,CSVGTGGNYGYTF,TGCAGCGTTGGGACAGGGGGCAACTATGGCTACACCTTC
many,.,TRBJ2-3,11,TRBV20-1,CSASSEDTQYF,TGCAGTGCTAGTTCGGAGGATACGCAGTATTTT
many,.,TRBJ2-7,14,TRBV7-2,CASSLGRSSYEQYF,TGTGCCAGCAGCTTAGGGCGGAGCTCCTACGAGCAGTACTTC
.,.,TRBJ2-1,15,TRBV5-1,CASSLASAGYNEQFF,TGCGCCAGCAGCTTGGCGTCCGCGGGTTACAATGAGCAGTTCTTC
.,TRBD2,TRBJ2-7,12,TRBV28,CASSLFGGGEYF,TGTGCCAGCAGTTTATTTGGGGGGGGTGAGTACTTC
.,.,TRBJ2-2,16,TRBV27,CANSFRGSRDTGELFF,TGTGCCAACAGTTTTCGGGGGAGTCGGGACACCGGGGAGCTGTTTTTT
few,.,TRBJ1-1,15,TRBV5-1,CASSLIPLQDTEAFF,TGCGCCAGCAGCTTGATTCCGTTGCAAGACACTGAAGCTTTCTTT
few,.,TRBJ1-4,13,TRBV5-1,CASSADPNEKLFF,TGCGCCAGCAGCGCGGACCCAAATGAAAAACTGTTTTTT
many,.,TRBJ2-1,14,TRBV20-1,CSARGRRTYNEQFF,TGCAGTGCCCGGGGGAGACGGACCTACAATGAGCAGTTCTTC
many,.,TRBJ2-1,14,TRBV15,CATSSGASDHEQFF,TGTGCCACCAGCAGCGGGGCTTCGGACCATGAGCAGTTCTTC
.,.,TRBJ2-7,12,TRBV20-1,CSAREPGGEQYF,TGCAGTGCTAGGGAACCTGGTGGGGAGCAGTACTTC
many,.,TRBJ2-3,15,TRBV5-1,CASSLTGSSTDTQYF,TGCGCCAGCAGCTTGACCGGGTCTTCCACAGATACGCAGTATTTT
few,TRBD2,TRBJ2-2,16,TRBV20-1,CSASGAGGPNTGELFF,TGCAGTGCTAGTGGAGCGGGGGGACCGAACACCGGGGAGCTGTTTTTT
.,.,TRBJ2-7,10,TRBV12-3/TRBV12-4,CASTPKPQYF,TGTGCCAGCACTCCAAAGCCCCAGTACTTC
many,TRBD2,TRBJ2-7,13,TRBV28,CASSVSGVYEQYF,TGTGCCAGCAGTGTGAGCGGGGTTTACGAGCAGTACTTC
few,.,TRBJ1-6,12,TRBV7-9,CASSSPDSPLHF,TGTGCCAGCAGCTCTCCCGATTCACCCCTCCACTTT
many,.,TRBJ2-1,15,TRBV4-1,CASSQEPGPPNEQFF,TGCGCCAGCAGCCAAGAACCTGGACCGCCTAATGAGCAGTTCTTC
once,TRBD1,TRBJ1-5,14,TRBV6-5,CASSYSTGVEPQHF,TGTGCCAGCAGTTACTCGACAGGGGTTGAGCCCCAGCATTTT
few,TRBD2,TRBJ2-5,15,TRBV7-2,CASSLALAGKGEQYF,TGTGCCAGCAGCTTAGCGCTAGCGGGAAAAGGAGAGCAGTACTTC
.,.,TRBJ1-5,14,TRBV7-2,CASSSQGIGQPQHF,TGTGCCAGCAGCTCCCAGGGAATAGGTCAGCCCCAGCATTTT
.,.,TRBJ2-1,15,TRBV3-1,CASSPAAGQYNEQFF,TGTGCCAGCAGCCCCGCGGCGGGGCAATACAATGAGCAGTTCTTC
few,.,TRBJ1-4,15,TRBV3-1,CASSRSRKENEKLFF,TGTGCCAGCAGCCGCAGTCGGAAGGAGAATGAAAAACTGTTTTTT
many,TRBD1,TRBJ2-5,13,TRBV7-3,CASSLTGVGEQYF,TGTGCCAGCAGCTTGACAGGGGTTGGTGAGCAGTACTTC
few,.,TRBJ2-5,11,TRBV12-3/TRBV12-4,CASSPGRVPYF,TGTGCCAGCAGTCCGGGACGAGTCCCGTACTTC